This T cell receptor beta chain was captured in a study of post-analysis software for immune sequencing data. Built from TCR beta cDNA, the libraries had unique molecular identifiers in them. TCRdb reanalysed the PCR reads using MiXCR and keeps one entry per CDR3 protein. The sample records around 700,000 distinct CDR3 sequences, around 64% being singletons. This clonotype showed up just a few times. Its cognate antigen is unknown. General study findings and limits: Normalized Chao1 diversity in multiple sclerosis patients fell significantly below that of controls. Higher frequency in patients than in controls was seen for roughly five TRBV segments, with TRBV5-6, TRBV5-1 and TRBV20-1 among them.

Germline CDR1 SGHTA, CDR2 FQGNSA. Trimming cost V 3 bases and J 7 bases, with 6 bases left between them. This CDR3 is built from 11 residues. V gene TRBV7-2 combines with J gene TRBJ2-5; D gene unclear. The sample taken for sequencing was blood. The receptor was derived from a girl aged 2 to 9 with multiple sclerosis. DNA of the CDR3: TGTGCCAGCAGCTTTTCCCGGACCCAGTACTTC. As protein: CASSFSRTQYF.